This is a list of T cell receptor beta chains from one sample in a study of beta chain features in type 1 diabetes. Using immunoSEQ multiplex PCR, the repertoire was profiled, and TCRdb retains in-frame clones only, with some absent. Here the sample spans hundreds of thousands of clones, over 10% being singletons. The specimen sequenced was naive CD4+ T cells from blood. These receptors originate from a man between 18 and 35 years old with type 1 diabetes. Each CDR3 is given with its conserved first and last residue. D genes are given only for firm matches. Clone size is given for some rows only: seen once, a few or many times, or a class if the clone is expanded.

d_call clone_size j_call v_call cdr3_aa cdr3_nt
NA NA TRBJ1-6 TRBV1 CTSSQGGSGKAYSPLHF TGCACCAGCAGCCAAGGTGGATCAGGGAAAGCCTATTCACCCCTCCACTTT
NA NA TRBJ1-4 TRBV20-1 CSARHNEKLFF TGCAGTGCCAGGCATAATGAAAAACTGTTTTTT
TRBD1 few TRBJ2-7 TRBV28 CASSFGGQGGSRYEQYF TGTGCCAGCAGTTTCGGGGGACAGGGAGGTAGTCGGTACGAGCAGTACTTC
TRBD1 NA TRBJ2-5 TRBV6-5 CASSSPGQNKQETQYF TGTGCCAGCAGTTCCCCGGGACAGAACAAGCAAGAGACCCAGTACTTC
TRBD2 few TRBJ2-5 TRBV6-6 CASSYIAGGFQETQYF TGTGCCAGCAGTTATATAGCGGGGGGATTTCAAGAGACCCAGTACTTC
NA once TRBJ1-2 TRBV30 CAWSAEGINYGYTF TGTGCCTGGAGTGCGGAGGGCATTAACTATGGCTACACCTTC
NA NA TRBJ1-5 TRBV7-9 CASSPGQSSDSNQPQHF TGTGCCAGCAGCCCTGGACAGAGTTCTGATAGCAATCAGCCCCAGCATTTT
NA NA TRBJ2-3 TRBV6-5 CASRSQTDTQYF TGTGCCAGCAGGAGTCAGACGGATACGCAGTATTTT
NA NA TRBJ2-2 TRBV30 CAWRLPGPSGELFF TGTGCCTGGAGGTTACCCGGACCCAGCGGGGAGCTGTTTTTT
NA NA TRBJ2-5 TRBV2 CASSLTDQETQYF TGTGCCAGCAGTCTCACCGATCAAGAGACCCAGTACTTC
NA few TRBJ2-2 TRBV6-4 CASSEWVTGELFF TGTGCCAGCAGTGAATGGGTAACCGGGGAGCTGTTTTTT
NA once TRBJ1-1 TRBV25-1 CASSERLWNTEAFF TGTGCCAGCAGTGAAAGGCTTTGGAACACTGAAGCTTTCTTT
NA NA TRBJ1-2 TRBV4-2 CASSQDRLNTNYGYTF TGTGCCAGCAGCCAAGATAGGTTGAACACTAACTATGGCTACACCTTC
NA NA TRBJ1-2 TRBV4-1 CASSSDSGGYTF TGCGCCAGCAGCTCGGACTCAGGGGGCTACACCTTC
TRBD2 NA TRBJ2-7 TRBV30 CAWRRGLAVTYEQYF TGTGCCTGGAGACGGGGACTAGCGGTTACCTACGAGCAGTACTTC
NA NA TRBJ2-7 TRBV27 CASSFSKGFYEQYF TGTGCCAGCAGTTTCTCAAAGGGGTTCTACGAGCAGTACTTC
TRBD1 NA TRBJ1-1 TRBV5-1 CASSSGQGARGTEAFF TGCGCCAGCAGCTCAGGTCAGGGGGCGCGAGGGACTGAAGCTTTCTTT
NA NA TRBJ1-2 TRBV6-5 CASSVLEGSGYTF TGTGCCAGCAGCGTCCTGGAGGGGAGCGGCTACACCTTC
TRBD2 few TRBJ2-1 TRBV4-1 CASSQPGTSGGEQFF TGCGCCAGCAGCCAACCGGGGACTAGCGGGGGGGAGCAGTTCTTC
NA NA TRBJ1-2 TRBV2 CASSVDVIGGNTF TGTGCCAGCAGTGTCGACGTAATTGGGGGGAACACCTTC
NA few TRBJ2-1 TRBV14 CASSQVDSIYYNEQFF TGTGCCAGCAGCCAAGTGGACAGCATTTACTACAATGAGCAGTTCTTC
TRBD2 few TRBJ2-1 TRBV19 CASRPTSVNNEQFF TGTGCCAGCCGGCCGACTAGCGTAAACAATGAGCAGTTCTTC
TRBD2 few TRBJ2-3 TRBV7-8 CASSSLAGGSTDTQYF TGTGCCAGCAGCTCCCTAGCGGGGGGGAGCACAGATACGCAGTATTTT
NA few TRBJ1-1 TRBV5-6 CASSLAGEAFF TGTGCCAGCAGCTTGGCCGGGGAAGCTTTCTTT
TRBD1 NA TRBJ2-7 TRBV5-6 CASSWTGREQYF TGTGCCAGCAGCTGGACAGGAAGGGAGCAGTACTTC
TRBD1 NA TRBJ1-1 TRBV9 CASSVRDRGGMDTEAFF TGTGCCAGCAGCGTAAGAGACAGGGGAGGGATGGACACTGAAGCTTTCTTT
NA NA TRBJ1-1 TRBV6-6 CASSPWGGWETEAFF TGTGCCAGCAGTCCATGGGGGGGTTGGGAAACTGAAGCTTTCTTT
NA few TRBJ2-1 TRBV9 CASSARGGLQYNEQFF TGTGCCAGCAGCGCTCGAGGAGGACTTCAATACAATGAGCAGTTCTTC
TRBD1 NA TRBJ2-3 TRBV7-3 CASSVGQSTDTQYF TGTGCCAGCAGCGTGGGACAGTCCACAGATACGCAGTATTTT
TRBD1 NA TRBJ1-3 TRBV7-9 CASSEQGLSGNTIYF TGTGCCAGCAGCGAACAGGGGCTGTCTGGAAACACCATATATTTT
NA few TRBJ2-7 TRBV27 CASSLSGQVLYEQYF TGTGCCAGCAGTTTATCGGGGCAGGTGCTCTACGAGCAGTACTTC
TRBD1 NA TRBJ1-6 TRBV7-8 CASSLRGLVDNSPLHF TGTGCCAGCAGCCTAAGGGGGCTGGTTGATAATTCACCCCTCCACTTT
NA few TRBJ2-3 TRBV28 CASSPGEFTDTQYF TGTGCCAGCAGTCCAGGGGAGTTCACAGATACGCAGTATTTT
TRBD2 NA TRBJ2-1 TRBV4-1 CASSQGAGGPYEQFF TGCGCCAGCAGCCAAGGAGCGGGGGGGCCGTATGAGCAGTTCTTC
NA NA TRBJ2-3 TRBV11-2 CASSFGVTFGADTQYF TGTGCCAGCAGCTTCGGGGTTACATTCGGCGCAGATACGCAGTATTTT
NA NA TRBJ2-2 TRBV25-1 CASSRGGNTGELFF TGTGCCAGCAGCCGAGGAGGTAACACCGGGGAGCTGTTTTTT
NA NA TRBJ2-2 TRBV19 CASSTGQPTNTGELFF TGTGCCAGTAGTACCGGACAGCCTACGAACACCGGGGAGCTGTTTTTT
NA few TRBJ2-1 TRBV9 CASSVEAANEQFF TGTGCCAGCAGCGTAGAGGCCGCCAATGAGCAGTTCTTC
NA few TRBJ2-6 TRBV29-1 CSVLDKGSSSGANVLTF TGCAGCGTGCTCGACAAGGGCAGTTCCTCTGGGGCCAACGTCCTGACTTTC
NA few TRBJ2-4 TRBV18 CASSVNNIQYF TGTGCCAGCTCAGTCAATAACATTCAGTACTTC
NA NA TRBJ1-2 TRBV9 CASRETASYGYTF TGTGCCAGCAGGGAGACAGCTAGCTATGGCTACACCTTC
NA NA TRBJ1-1 TRBV30 CAWNHGGTTEAFF TGTGCCTGGAACCATGGGGGGACCACTGAAGCTTTCTTT
NA NA TRBJ1-5 TRBV7-6 CASSQQGFNQPQHF TGTGCCAGCAGTCAACAGGGATTCAATCAGCCCCAGCATTTT
TRBD2 few TRBJ2-1 TRBV10-3 CAIKTSGDSYNEQFF TGTGCCATCAAGACTAGCGGGGATTCCTACAATGAGCAGTTCTTC
TRBD1 NA TRBJ1-2 TRBV2 CASPRGEGYTF TGTGCCAGCCCCAGGGGGGAGGGCTACACCTTC
TRBD1 few TRBJ2-6 TRBV6-5 CASSNRGSGANVLTF TGTGCCAGCAGCAACAGGGGTTCTGGGGCCAACGTCCTGACTTTC
TRBD1 few TRBJ1-6 TRBV5-1 CASSSDRGSYNSPLHF TGCGCCAGCAGCTCGGACAGGGGTTCCTATAATTCACCCCTCCACTTT
NA NA TRBJ2-3 TRBV25-1 CASSTPGPSTDTQYF TGTGCCAGCAGTACACCGGGACCCAGCACAGATACGCAGTATTTT
TRBD2 few TRBJ2-7 TRBV15 CATSRIRTSVNEQYF TGTGCCACCAGCAGAATTCGGACTAGCGTCAACGAGCAGTACTTC
NA NA TRBJ2-7 TRBV5-1 CASSPDSYEQYF TGCGCCAGCAGCCCTGACTCCTACGAGCAGTACTTC
TRBD1 few TRBJ1-1 TRBV18 CASSPMNRGNTEAFF TGTGCCAGCTCACCAATGAACAGGGGAAACACTGAAGCTTTCTTT
NA few TRBJ2-7 TRBV28 CASSPIAGEAYEQYF TGTGCCAGCAGTCCCATAGCAGGGGAGGCCTACGAGCAGTACTTC
NA NA TRBJ2-5 TRBV11-2 CASSLGWSDSETQYF TGTGCCAGCAGCTTGGGATGGTCGGACTCTGAGACCCAGTACTTC
NA few TRBJ2-7 TRBV4-1 CASSQDLAGSYEQYF TGCGCCAGCAGCCAAGATTTAGCAGGGTCCTACGAGCAGTACTTC
NA NA TRBJ1-1 TRBV30 CAWSVHGLHEAFF TGTGCCTGGAGTGTACATGGTCTGCATGAAGCTTTCTTT
NA NA TRBJ1-2 TRBV30 CAWSVVGPGYTF TGTGCCTGGAGTGTAGTAGGGCCCGGCTACACCTTC
TRBD1 NA TRBJ2-2 TRBV25-1 CASSDPFDRDTGELFF TGTGCCAGCAGTGATCCCTTTGACAGGGACACCGGGGAGCTGTTTTTT
NA NA TRBJ2-4 TRBV25-1 CASSGSLKNIQYF TGTGCCAGCAGTGGAAGCCTAAAAAACATTCAGTACTTC
TRBD1 NA TRBJ1-2 TRBV4-2 CASSQASAGGDYGYTF TGTGCCAGCAGCCAAGCGTCGGCAGGGGGCGACTATGGCTACACCTTC
NA NA TRBJ2-7 TRBV27 CASSLGGDGEQYF TGTGCCAGCAGTTTAGGAGGGGACGGCGAGCAGTACTTC